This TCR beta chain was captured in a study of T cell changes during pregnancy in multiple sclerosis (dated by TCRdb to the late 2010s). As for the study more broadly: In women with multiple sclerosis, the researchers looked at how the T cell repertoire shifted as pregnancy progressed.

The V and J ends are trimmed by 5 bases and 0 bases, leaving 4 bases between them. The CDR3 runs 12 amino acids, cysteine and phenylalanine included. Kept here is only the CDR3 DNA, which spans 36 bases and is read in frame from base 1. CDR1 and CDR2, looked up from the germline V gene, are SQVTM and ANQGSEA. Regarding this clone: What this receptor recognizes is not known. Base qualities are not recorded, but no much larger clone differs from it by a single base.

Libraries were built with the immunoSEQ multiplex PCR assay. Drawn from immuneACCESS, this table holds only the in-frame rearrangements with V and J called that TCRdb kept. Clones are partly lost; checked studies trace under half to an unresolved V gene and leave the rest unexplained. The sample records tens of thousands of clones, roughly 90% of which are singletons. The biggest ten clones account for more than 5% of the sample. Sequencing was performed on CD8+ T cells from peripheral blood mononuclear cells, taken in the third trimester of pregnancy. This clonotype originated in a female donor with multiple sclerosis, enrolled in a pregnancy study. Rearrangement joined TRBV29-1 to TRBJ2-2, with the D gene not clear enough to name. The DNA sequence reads TGCAGCGTTAGCTCGAACACCGGGGAGCTGTTTTTT. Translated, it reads CSVSSNTGELFF.